The rows below give T cell receptor beta chains drawn from one sample of a study of human T cells and chemical hapten exposure. TCRdb fed the RACE reads into MiXCR, producing one record per CDR3 protein. The table records more than 95,000 distinct CDR3 sequences, roughly 27% of them present only once. Specimen: whole blood, collected in connection with sensitization to the hapten diphenylcyclopropenone (DPC). The receptor set was obtained from a man aged 35 to 55 with alopecia areata. Some clones in this sample may be carry-over from other donors' samples. Each CDR3 is given with its conserved first and last residue. Each record gives: D gene, clone size, V gene, J gene, CDR3 DNA, CDR3 protein. D genes are given only for firm matches. Clone size is stated in some rows and not others, as once, few, many or a class when expanded.

-	few	TRBV28	TRBJ2-3	TGTGCCAGCAGCTGGAGAGGCATTAGATCAGATACGCAGTATTTT	CASSWRGIRSDTQYF
-	-	TRBV12-3/TRBV12-4	TRBJ2-1	TGTGCCAGCAGGTGGAGCTCCTACAATGAGCAGTTCTTC	CASRWSSYNEQFF
-	-	TRBV28	TRBJ2-5	TGTGCCAGCAGTTTATCGGCGGGGTCGGGGACCCAGTACTTC	CASSLSAGSGTQYF
TRBD2	few	TRBV7-2	TRBJ2-4	TGTGCCAGCAGCCAGCTACTGGGACGGGGGGAGTACTTC	CASSQLLGRGEYF
TRBD1	-	TRBV20-1	TRBJ1-6	TGCAGTGCCCGGGTGACAGGGGATTCACCCCTCCACTTT	CSARVTGDSPLHF
-	few	TRBV2	TRBJ2-1	TGTGCCAGCAGTAGATTCGGTAATGAGCAGTTCTTC	CASSRFGNEQFF
TRBD2	-	TRBV5-1	TRBJ2-3	TGCGCCAGCAGCGTAGGGACTAGCGGCCGCACAGATACGCAGTATTTT	CASSVGTSGRTDTQYF
-	-	TRBV7-9	TRBJ1-3	TGTGCCAGCAGCTTATCTAGTCTGCTCTCTGGAAACACCATATATTTT	CASSLSSLLSGNTIYF
TRBD2	-	TRBV14	TRBJ2-3	TGTGCCAGCAGCCAAGATCTAGCACTAGCGGCAGATACGCAGTATTTT	CASSQDLALAADTQYF
-	-	TRBV6-1	TRBJ2-3	TGTGCCAGCTGGGAGGGGGAGCGGGGTTACACAGATACGCAGTATTTT	CASWEGERGYTDTQYF
-	-	TRBV3-1	TRBJ1-4	TGTGCCAGCAGCCAAGATATCAGCACCATAAGGAGTGAAAAACTGTTTTTT	CASSQDISTIRSEKLFF
-	-	TRBV5-1	TRBJ2-5	TGCGCCAGCAGCTTGACTAGCAGAGAGACCCAGTACTTC	CASSLTSRETQYF
-	-	TRBV6-5	TRBJ2-3	TGTGCCAGCAGCAGAGAGACAGCTAGCACAGATACGCAGTATTTT	CASSRETASTDTQYF
TRBD1	-	TRBV20-1	TRBJ1-1	TGCAGTGCTAGAACCTACAGGGGGGCCAACCGGAGGACTGAAGCTTTCTTT	CSARTYRGANRRTEAFF
-	few	TRBV9	TRBJ1-1	TGTGCCAGCAGCTGGGACCTGACGAACACTGAAGCTTTCTTT	CASSWDLTNTEAFF
TRBD2	-	TRBV15	TRBJ2-1	TGTGCCACCAGCAGAGTTTTACGCGGGGGGAATGAGCAGTTCTTC	CATSRVLRGGNEQFF
TRBD1	-	TRBV7-2	TRBJ1-1	TGTGCCAGCAGCTCCGGGACAGCCAACACTGAAGCTTTCTTT	CASSSGTANTEAFF